This T cell receptor beta chain was found in a study of regulatory T cells in long-lasting Graves disease (dated by TCRdb to the early 2020s). Regarding the research as a whole: In the newly diagnosed Graves' disease group, patients had been taking antithyroid drugs for less than 3 months. Peripheral blood TCR sequencing and RNA sequencing compared persistent Graves' disease patients with newly diagnosed Graves' disease patients. The study was conducted in China and was registered as a clinical trial. TCR sequencing covered some 13 persistent and 20 or so newly diagnosed Graves' disease patients, 33 samples in total. The research as a whole found: Compared with newly diagnosed patients, persistent Graves' disease patients had lower TCR Shannon entropy and fewer highly expanded clones, which suggests clonal expansion. As a limitation, the authors acknowledged that the small sample size may reduce accuracy. Patients with persistent disease shared more public clonotypes (approximately 2,500) than newly diagnosed patients did (966). Because the primary lesion, thyroid tissue, could not be accessed, the study looked at peripheral blood alone. Only the TCR beta chain was sequenced and analyzed. Persistent disease showed preferential use of TRBV28, TRBJ1-2 and TRBJ2-5, whereas newly diagnosed disease favored TRBV20-1 and TRBJ2-1.

Library creation used multiplex PCR. Sequencing was performed on an Illumina HiSeq 4000. To build TCR beta libraries, CDR3 regions were amplified by Arm-PCR using iRepertoire HTBI primers. Before sequencing, the PCR products went through gel purification. As for the original processing: Gene usage analysis of CDR3 amino acid clonotypes relied on the roughly 60 TRBV and 15 or so TRBJ segments identified across samples. Filtered high-quality paired reads were merged into contigs using COPE and FqMerger. BLAST was used to align contigs to IMGT TRBV, TRBD and TRBJ reference genes, and CDR3 was defined according to IMGT. Any clonotype with a frequency above 0.1% was counted as a highly expanded clone. Shannon entropy served as the measure of repertoire diversity, while the Gini coefficient captured V-J evenness. Public clonotypes were defined as clonotypes shared by more than one individual. TCRdb's own reprocessing of the public reads used fastp at Q25 and MiXCR and kept productive beta chains. Each CDR3 protein appears once, grouped with its most common genes and DNA. The V and J calls were determined by TCRdb, not by the authors. This sample has some 250,000 distinct CDR3 sequences in its table, and about 18% of those were observed once. The ten largest clones represent 12% to 15% of the sample.

The sample's time point label, decoded: newly diagnosed GD, antithyroid drugs for less than 3 months. For both TCR sequencing and RNA sequencing, RNA was extracted from PBMCs in TRIzol. The diagnosis of Graves' disease followed American Thyroid Association guidelines. Recruitment of patients was carried out at an endocrinology department in Xi'an, China. From each patient, about 9 milliliters of peripheral blood was collected into an EDTA anticoagulant tube. Ficoll Paque Plus density gradient separation was used to isolate PBMCs, and no further T cell sorting was performed. An Agilent 2100 Bioanalyzer and agarose gel were used to check RNA quality, while a NanoDrop 2000 measured RNA concentration. V drops 6 bases and J drops 5 bases, leaving 13 bases in between. The CDR3, from cysteine to phenylalanine, totals 12 residues. Of the read, only the CDR3 DNA is kept; its 36 bases are in frame from base 1. In the germline V gene, CDR1 corresponds to SQVTM and CDR2 to ANQGSEA.

This clonotype was detected many times. Its recognized antigen is unknown. No much larger clone is present one base from it, and per-base qualities are unavailable. These data were likewise used in another study, on T cells in Graves' hyperthyroidism and ophthalmopathy. As that second study puts it: Stable Graves' hyperthyroidism was defined as no progression to ophthalmopathy during 18 months of follow-up. Hyperthyroidism patients were aged 18 to 65 years and newly diagnosed, with disease duration of less than 2 months. The study excluded patients with uncontrolled infections, other autoimmune diseases, pregnancy or lactation. Diagnoses relied on clinical symptoms, serum thyroxine and TRAb, thyroid ultrasound and orbital computed tomography. The TCR CDR3 was subjected to a first round of RT-PCR using the HTBI primer set and the Qiagen OneStep RT-PCR kit. Most expanded thyroid clonotypes (frequency above 0.001) were also detected in blood, suggesting blood repertoires may reflect thyroid immune responses. A model built on a 13 V-J signature distinguished ophthalmopathy from stable hyperthyroidism, reaching 87.88% sensitivity and 81% to 83% specificity in cross-validation and 80%/75% in testing. In validation, the model predicted progression to ophthalmopathy with 60% to 71% sensitivity and about 72% specificity, a median of about 6.7 months before onset. TCR V-J signatures able to tell the groups apart were searched for in a discovery cohort of 90 to 100 patients, of whom under 45 had Graves' ophthalmopathy and around 57 had stable Graves' hyperthyroidism. Prospective prediction of ophthalmopathy was tested in an independent validation cohort of fewer than 20 hyperthyroidism patients and 17 patients who later progressed to ophthalmopathy. For training and testing, the 100 patients in the discovery cohort were randomly divided in a 7:3 ratio. The study also compared thyroid tissue and blood T-cell repertoires from about 6 Graves' hyperthyroidism patients. Once sampling was done, hyperthyroidism patients were given methimazole at a starting dose of 30 mg daily, whereas ophthalmopathy patients were given high-dose intravenous methylprednisolone. Libraries were constructed in a second round of multiplex PCR, after which size selection and purification were carried out. Sequencing of the libraries was done on an Illumina HiSeq2000 using paired-end 100 bp reads. SOAPnuke was used to process the raw data, throwing out any read that contained adapters or uncalled bases, had a mean Phred below 15, or lacked an exact constant-primer or identifier match. COPE v1.2.5 was used to merge high-quality paired reads, and clonotypes were defined as unique nucleotide sequences. MiTCR v1.1 was used to align the clonotypes against IMGT TRBV, TRBD and TRBJ reference segments. The analysis was restricted to V-J combinations with a frequency above 0.0001, which together covered 99.2% of the repertoires. The TCS score was defined as F50 (clonal expansion) divided by E x V (chaos), with BLOSUM62-based TCRdist calculated between CDR3 peptides within each V-J. Welch's t-statistics and random forest reduced fewer than 550 V-J features to around 14, which were used in a naive Bayes classifier (R e1071). Sample size was not statistically predetermined, and investigators were not blinded to group allocation. The paper describes TCR Vbeta CDR3 sequencing of around 140 peripheral blood samples, made up of fewer than 50 ophthalmopathy patients, around 78 hyperthyroidism patients and approximately 17 progressor patients.

The TCR sequence derives from a woman under 40 with Graves disease. Donor details come from another sample of the same person, matched by shared clones. Recombination linked TRBV29-1 to TRBJ2-5; there is no confident call for the D gene. Sequencing was performed on peripheral blood mononuclear cells (PBMCs), taken at new diagnosis, from a patient treated with antithyroid drugs. CDR3 loop: CSVSMASETQYF. In nucleotides, the sequence is TGCAGCGTGAGCATGGCAAGTGAGACCCAGTACTTC.